This TCR beta chain was sequenced during a study of T cell changes during pregnancy in multiple sclerosis. V shed 4 bases and J shed 2 bases, with 7 bases lying between them. The CDR3 extends over 12 amino acids. From germline, CDR1 is SGHKS and CDR2 YYEKEE (reference sequence). Clones were read by immunoSEQ multiplex PCR, and TCRdb kept only the in-frame ones, dropping some. The sample has some 120,000 clones, roughly 90% seen once. The TCR was taken from a female donor with multiple sclerosis, enrolled in a pregnancy study. The sequencing here drew on peripheral blood, taken in the third trimester of pregnancy. V usage is TRBV5-5 and J usage is TRBJ2-7, with D tentatively TRBD1 (5 bases). DNA of the CDR3: TGTGCCAGCAGCACGGACACCTACGAGCAGTACTTC. Translation: CASSTDTYEQYF.